Following are 8 T cell receptor beta chains from one sample sequenced in a study of shared clonotypes between healthy human individuals. TCRdb's copy holds only in-frame clones and misses some; the assay was immunoSEQ multiplex PCR. Here the sample spans about 1,500,000 clones, roughly 96% being singletons. The sample taken for sequencing was naive CD4+ T cells sorted from blood. Indicated subset: CD45RA+ positively selected. These receptors were collected from a man aged 25 to 40 in good health.

The J gene is TRBJ2-1, the V gene TRBV2, with D possibly called TRBD1 or TRBD2 (6 bases each). Trimming left V 8 bases short and J 8 bases short, with 22 bases between. CDR1 is SNHLY and CDR2 is FYNNEI in the germline V gene. The CDR3 extends over 15 amino acids. The CDR3 is CASSLARGRVDEQFF. The CDR3 DNA follows: TGTGCCAGCTCTTTAGCCCGGGGGCGTGTGGATGAGCAGTTCTTC.

The gene calls are TRBV11-3 and TRBJ2-1; D not certain. V was trimmed by 3 bases and J by 5 bases, leaving 8 bases between them. CDR1 is SGHNT, CDR2 YENEEA, per germline. The CDR3 contains 13 residues. The DNA of the CDR3 is TGTGCCAGCAGCTTCCAGGTCAACAATGAGCAGTTCTTC. Protein sequence: CASSFQVNNEQFF.

This clone has a single count. The rearrangement joins TRBV11-2 to TRBJ2-2; 8 bases align to TRBD2. With V trimmed by 0 bases and J by 3 bases, 3 bases remained unmatched. In germline, CDR1 is SGHAT, CDR2 FQNNGV. This CDR3 has 16 amino acids. The CDR3 sequence is CASSLETSGYTGELFF. In DNA, the CDR3 is TGTGCCAGCAGCTTAGAAACTAGCGGCTACACCGGGGAGCTGTTTTTT.

The CDR3 sequence: CASSLLGTAEKLFF. CDR3 DNA: TGTGCCAGCAGTTTACTCGGGACAGCTGAAAAACTGTTTTTT. The J gene is TRBJ1-4, the V gene TRBV28; TRBD1 aligns across 7 bases. The CDR3 is 14 amino acids. The ends lost 2 bases at V and 7 bases at J; junction bases unmatched: 4. CDR1 is MDHEN and CDR2 is SYDVKM in the germline V gene.

This clone was seen only once. The chain recombines TRBV5-1 with TRBJ2-7; maybe TRBD1 (6 bases). Trimming shortened V by 5 bases and J by 2 bases, and 32 bases separated the two germline ends. Germline V lookup: CDR1 SGHRS, CDR2 YFSETQ. The CDR3 has 20 amino acids. The DNA for the CDR3 is TGCGCCAGCAGACACGACAGGCCGTATTGGGGGCTTGAGGGCACCTACGAGCAGTACTTC. Its protein is CASRHDRPYWGLEGTYEQYF.

The V gene is TRBV5-8, the J gene TRBJ1-5; no clear D gene. Trimming removed 4 bases at V and 8 bases at J, with 19 bases between. Germline CDR1 reads SGHTS; CDR2 reads YDEGEE. The CDR3 contains 15 residues. CDR3 sequence: CASSLGRLVGEPQHF. As DNA, the CDR3 is TGTGCCAGCAGCCTAGGACGTTTGGTGGGAGAGCCCCAGCATTTT. The variable domain in full, completed from reference TRBV5-8 and TRBJ1-5, reads EAGVTQSPTHLIKTRGQQATLRCSPISGHTSVYWYQQALGLGLQFLLWYDEGEERNRGNFPPRFSGRQFPNYSSELNVNALELEDSALYLCASSLGRLVGEPQHFGDGTRLSIL.

V gene TRBV28 combines with J gene TRBJ1-5; tentatively, D is TRBD1 (5 bases). V lost 6 bases to trimming and J lost 10 bases, with 19 bases between them. Germline V lookup: CDR1 MDHEN, CDR2 SYDVKM. The length of the CDR3 is 14 residues. CDR3 protein: CASRRDRYQKPQHF. Here the CDR3 DNA reads TGTGCCAGCAGGCGGGACCGATATCAAAAACCCCAGCATTTT.

Worth noting for this clone: Other DNA sequences in this specimen translate into the identical CDR3. The chain couples TRBV5-1 to TRBJ2-2; TRBD2 is a possible D gene (6 bases). Germline V CDR1 and CDR2: SGHRS, YFSETQ. V was trimmed by 4 bases and J by 2 bases, leaving 12 bases between them. The length of the CDR3 is 15 residues. CDR3 coding DNA: TGCGCCAGCAGCCCCGGGACTTCTAACACCGGGGAGCTGTTTTTT. Protein product: CASSPGTSNTGELFF.